One and the same sample provided the 28 T cell receptor beta chains below, sequenced in a study of human T cells and chemical hapten exposure. TCRdb independently ran MiXCR on the RACE reads; one entry per CDR3 protein. Found here are over 150,000 distinct CDR3 sequences, about a quarter of them singletons; the top ten hold under 2.5%. Specified time point: patch test 3, about 24 weeks after DPC sensitization. Sample treatment: therapeutic diphenylcyclopropenone sensitization with weekly scalp DPC. This specimen consisted of whole blood, obtained in connection with sensitization to the hapten diphenylcyclopropenone (DPC). Source of these receptors: a young woman with alopecia areata. Some clones in this sample may be carry-over from other donors' samples.

This clonotype was detected only a few times. For the CDR3, the DNA is TGCAGTGCTATAGATGATACGCAGTATTTT. As protein: CSAIDDTQYF. This chain connects TRBV20-1 to TRBJ2-3; D unclear. V lost 4 bases and J lost 6, with 5 bases in between. CDR1 is DFQATT, CDR2 SNEGSKA, per germline (reference sequence). The CDR3 runs to 10 residues.

The J gene is TRBJ2-2, the V gene TRBV28; 7 bases agree with TRBD1. CDR3 size: 14 residues. Germline CDR1 and CDR2: MDHEN and SYDVKM. Trimming cost V 4 bases and J 6 bases; bases outside gene matches: 5. CDR3 amino acids: CASSSDRVAGELFF. The DNA for the CDR3 is TGTGCCAGCAGTTCCGACAGGGTGGCCGGGGAGCTGTTTTTT.

CDR3 DNA: TGTGCCAGCAGCTTTCTTAGGCCAGGTTCACCCCTCCACTTT. This codes for CASSFLRPGSPLHF. The rearrangement links TRBV7-2 to TRBJ1-6; no clear D gene. The CDR3 loop spans 14 amino acids. Germline CDR1 reads SGHTA; CDR2 reads FQGNSA. The germline V and J ends were trimmed by 3 bases and 9 bases, with 12 bases remaining between them.

This chain joins TRBV24-1 and TRBJ2-4, with D perhaps matching TRBD2 (7 bases). The CDR3 runs 13 residues. The V and J ends lost 9 bases and 4 bases respectively, with 12 bases between them. CDR1 and CDR2 from the germline V gene are KGHDR and SFDVKD. CDR3 loop: CATAEGGKNIQYF. DNA of the CDR3: TGTGCCACCGCGGAGGGGGGGAAAAACATTCAGTACTTC.

This clonotype was counted many times. The CDR3 here is CASSSSYGYTF. CDR3 nucleotides: TGTGCCAGCAGCTCCTCCTATGGCTACACCTTC. J is TRBJ1-2 and V is TRBV7-3; the D is unclear. Germline V gives CDR1 SGHTA, CDR2 FQGTGA. V was trimmed by 4 bases and J by 4 bases, leaving 4 bases between them. This CDR3 has 11 amino acids. The whole variable domain, remainder taken from reference TRBV7-3 and TRBJ1-2, is GAGVSQTPSNKVTEKGKYVELRCDPISGHTALYWYRQSLGQGPEFLIYFQGTGAADDSGLPNDRFFAVRPEGSVSTLKIQRTERGDSAVYLCASSSSYGYTFGSGTRLTVV.

This clonotype turned up a few times. This chain links TRBV2 with TRBJ2-5; no clear D gene. The CDR3 spans 14 residues. The germline gives CDR1 SNHLY, CDR2 FYNNEI. V was trimmed by 9 bases and J by 0 bases, leaving 14 bases between them. The CDR3 region is CARGAWSNQETQYF. CDR3 coding DNA: TGTGCCAGGGGCGCATGGAGCAACCAAGAGACCCAGTACTTC.

This clonotype turned up a few times. The V call is TRBV7-6, the J call TRBJ2-7, with TRBD1 matching 12 bases. CDR1 is SGHVS and CDR2 is FNYEAQ in the germline V gene. Unmatched junction bases numbered 5, after V lost 5 bases and J lost 3 bases. This CDR3 has 15 amino acids. Here the CDR3 reads CASSPGTGGVYEQYF. CDR3 coding DNA: TGTGCCAGCAGCCCGGGGACAGGGGGCGTCTACGAGCAGTACTTC.

This clonotype was counted ten times or more. The V gene is TRBV20-1, the J gene TRBJ1-2, with D hard to call. The length of the CDR3 is 16 residues. The V gene lost 6 bases and the J gene lost 0 bases, with 20 bases spanning the gap. Germline V CDR1 and CDR2: DFQATT, SNEGSKA (reference sequence). The CDR3 is CSATGITFETNYGYTF. For the CDR3, the DNA is TGCAGTGCCACCGGGATAACTTTTGAAACTAACTATGGCTACACCTTC.

J is TRBJ2-5 and V is TRBV5-6, with TRBD1 identical over 9 bases. After removal of 7 bases from V and 4 bases from J, the junction contained 20 bases not matched to a gene. The CDR3 totals 18 residues. The germline CDR1 and CDR2 sequences are SGHDT and YYEEEE. This CDR3 is CASGVSGWGDRVRETQYF. CDR3 bases: TGTGCCAGCGGTGTCTCCGGATGGGGGGACAGGGTCCGAGAGACCCAGTACTTC.

The chain couples TRBV4-1 to TRBJ1-5; D remains unclear. CDR3 length: 14 residues. V lost 0 bases, J lost 4 bases, and 7 bases lay in between. The germline CDR1 and CDR2 sequences are MGHRA and YSYEKL. This chain's CDR3 is CASSQEARNQPQHF. The DNA for the CDR3 is TGCGCCAGCAGCCAAGAGGCACGGAATCAGCCCCAGCATTTT.

V and J are TRBV7-3 and TRBJ2-3, with D maybe TRBD1 (5 bases). CDR1 is SGHTA, CDR2 FQGTGA, per germline. CDR3 size: 16 residues. Trimming took 2 bases from V and 1 from J, leaving 13 bases between them. The DNA for the CDR3 is TGTGCCAGCAGCTTATCAGGGCTTCTCGGCACAGATACGCAGTATTTT. Translated, it gives CASSLSGLLGTDTQYF.

The sample holds a few counts of this clonotype. V is TRBV20-1 and J is TRBJ2-7; 9 nucleotides line up with TRBD2. Germline loops: CDR1 DFQATT, CDR2 SNEGSKA (reference sequence). Trimming removed 3 bases from V and 0 bases from J; junction bases left unmatched: 3. This CDR3 has 14 amino acids. CDR3 sequence (DNA): TGCAGTGCTAGGGCGGGGGGGAGCTCCTACGAGCAGTACTTC. It is translated as CSARAGGSSYEQYF.

The chain is built from TRBV7-2 and TRBJ2-5; D is possibly TRBD1 or TRBD2 (5 bases each). The CDR3 is made up of 15 amino acids. V lost 5 bases and J lost 6, with 19 bases in between. Germline V gene lookup returns CDR1 SGHTA and CDR2 FQGNSA. The CDR3 sequence: CASSGGSAVKQTQYF. The DNA of the CDR3 is TGTGCCAGCAGCGGGGGTTCCGCGGTGAAGCAGACCCAGTACTTC.

To note about this clonotype: The CDR3 ends on some other residue instead of the conserved phenylalanine or tryptophan, so this is likely a read error. The chain recombines TRBV5-1 with TRBJ2-3; D not certain. The V gene's germline CDR1 is SGHRS and CDR2 YFSETQ. V was clipped by 0 bases and J by 2 bases, with 13 bases between them. This CDR3 contains 16 residues. The DNA of the CDR3 is TGCGCCAGCAGCTTGGCCGGGCGGTCCAACACAGATACGCAGTATTTA. It encodes CASSLAGRSNTDTQYL.

The chain links TRBV4-1 to TRBJ1-2; TRBD1 might be the D (5 bases). CDR3 size: 17 residues. Germline V gene sequence: CDR1 MGHRA, CDR2 YSYEKL. V lost 4 bases and J lost 0, with 18 bases in between. The CDR3 DNA reads as TGCGCCAGCAGCCTCCGGGACTCCCAAGCAGCTAACTATGGCTACACCTTC. Amino acid sequence: CASSLRDSQAANYGYTF.

This clonotype has more than one count but fewer than ten. J is TRBJ2-1 and V is TRBV4-3; no clear D. This CDR3 comprises 15 residues. Germline V gene data show CDR1 as LGHNA and CDR2 as YSLEER. V was shortened by 11 bases and J by 0 bases, with 17 bases between the two germline ends. The CDR3 DNA reads TGCGCCGGCTGTTTTCTACCTAACTCCTACAATGAGCAGTTCTTC. Translated, it gives CAGCFLPNSYNEQFF.

In this sample, this clonotype turned up many times. This chain connects TRBV29-1 to TRBJ2-1; either TRBD1 or TRBD2 may fit D (6 bases each). CDR1 is SQVTM, CDR2 ANQGSEA, per germline. Trimming pared 4 bases from V and 8 bases from J, leaving 18 bases between. There are 14 residues in the CDR3. CDR3 in amino acids: CSVVPQGRSDEQFF. Written as DNA, the CDR3 is TGCAGCGTTGTCCCCCAGGGGAGGTCAGATGAGCAGTTCTTC.

This clonotype was observed a few times. This sequence joins TRBV7-2 and TRBJ2-7, with TRBD2 as a possible D gene (6 bases). Germline-derived CDR1 and CDR2 are SGHTA and FQGNSA. V dropped 7 bases and J dropped 1 base, with 17 bases sitting between them. This CDR3 region has 15 residues. CDR3 in amino acids: CASNQPASASYEQYF. As DNA, the CDR3 is TGTGCCAGCAACCAGCCGGCTAGCGCGTCCTACGAGCAGTACTTC.

The CDR3 is CASSLGQKHTEAFF. DNA for the CDR3: TGTGCCAGCAGCTTAGGGCAGAAACACACTGAAGCTTTCTTT. The V gene is TRBV7-9, the J gene TRBJ1-1; D unresolved. The CDR3 consists of 14 residues. Germline CDR1 SEHNR, CDR2 FQNEAQ (reference sequence). Trimming stripped 1 base from V and 3 bases from J, with 9 bases between. Together with reference TRBV7-9 and TRBJ1-1, the CDR3 gives the full variable domain: DTGVSQNPRHKITKRGQNVTFRCDPISEHNRLYWYRQTLGQGPEFLTYFQNEAQLEKSRLLSDRFSAERPKGSFSTLEIQRTEQGDSAMYLCASSLGQKHTEAFFGQGTRLTVV.

This clonotype was seen more than once but under ten times. The chain has TRBV5-5 and TRBJ1-6; TRBD1 is a possible D gene (5 bases). Per germline, CDR1 SGHKS and CDR2 YYEKEE (reference sequence). The ends were cut back, 5 bases at V and 8 bases at J, with 23 bases in the middle. The CDR3 spans 17 residues. The DNA of the CDR3 is TGTGCCAGCAGAAAACCGGGACCGACACCGATCGATTCACCCCTCCACTTT. Translation gives CASRKPGPTPIDSPLHF. The whole variable domain, filled in from reference TRBV5-5 and TRBJ1-6, reads DAGVTQSPTHLIKTRGQQVTLRCSPISGHKSVSWYQQVLGQGPQFIFQYYEKEERGRGNFPDRFSARQFPNYSSELNVNALLLGDSALYLCASRKPGPTPIDSPLHFGNGTRLTVT.

The rearrangement links TRBV9 to TRBJ2-7; D is unresolved. V lost 0 bases, J lost 0 bases, and 7 bases lay in between. The length of the CDR3 is 14 residues. The germline gives CDR1 SGDLS, CDR2 YYNGEE. As DNA, the CDR3 is TGTGCCAGCAGCGTAGGACCCAGCTCCTACGAGCAGTACTTC. It yields the protein CASSVGPSSYEQYF. The full variable domain, its missing parts supplied by reference TRBV9 and TRBJ2-7, is DSGVTQTPKHLITATGQRVTLRCSPRSGDLSVYWYQQSLDQGLQFLIQYYNGEERAKGNILERFSAQQFPDLHSELNLSSLELGDSALYFCASSVGPSSYEQYFGPGTRLTVT.

The chain recombines TRBV6-1 with TRBJ1-4; D is possibly TRBD1 (5 bases). The length of the CDR3 is 14 residues. Germline CDR1 reads MNHNS; CDR2 reads SASEGT. Trimming pared 2 bases from V and 8 bases from J, leaving 12 bases between. The CDR3 DNA reads TGTGCCAGCAGTGAAAGGGGTTGGGGCGAAAAACTGTTTTTT. Protein sequence: CASSERGWGEKLFF.

The chain is built from TRBV11-2 and TRBJ2-1; 9 nucleotides match TRBD1. J lost 9 bases, V lost 5 bases, and 11 bases had no gene match. This CDR3 is 15 amino acids long. Germline values: CDR1 SGHAT, CDR2 FQNNGV. Here the CDR3 reads CASSARDRVPGEQFF. Written as DNA, the CDR3 is TGTGCCAGCAGCGCGCGGGACAGGGTCCCTGGTGAGCAGTTCTTC.

In this sample, this clonotype turned up many times. The chain uses TRBV13 and TRBJ1-2, with 8 bases fitting TRBD1. The germline V gene encodes CDR1 PRHDT and CDR2 FYEKMQ (reference sequence). V shed 6 bases, J shed 4 bases, and the junction held 7 bases outside the gene matches. This CDR3 is built from 14 residues. The CDR3 is CASRTQGASYGYTF. CDR3 bases: TGTGCCAGCAGGACCCAGGGGGCCTCCTATGGCTACACCTTC.

This sequence joins TRBV5-1 and TRBJ1-2; D call uncertain. V lost 2 bases, J lost 2 bases, and 10 bases lay in between. Per the germline V gene, CDR1 is SGHRS and CDR2 is YFSETQ. This CDR3 region has 14 residues. In nucleotides, the CDR3 is TGCGCCAGCAGCTTAGAGGCCCCCAACTATGGCTACACCTTC. It specifies CASSLEAPNYGYTF. Combining the CDR3 with reference TRBV5-1 and TRBJ1-2 gives the whole variable domain KAGVTQTPRYLIKTRGQQVTLSCSPISGHRSVSWYQQTPGQGLQFLFEYFSETQRNKGNFPGRFSGRQFSNSRSEMNVSTLELGDSALYLCASSLEAPNYGYTFGSGTRLTVV.

This clonotype has just a few counts. This chain joins TRBV4-2 and TRBJ2-5, with 8 bases identical to TRBD2. The CDR3 extends over 14 amino acids. The germline V gene encodes CDR1 LGHNA and CDR2 YNFKEQ. The trim removed 4 bases at V and 3 bases at J, leaving 4 bases unmatched. CDR3 amino acids: CASSRGGPEETQYF. For the CDR3, the DNA is TGTGCCAGCAGCCGCGGGGGGCCGGAAGAGACCCAGTACTTC.

V usage is TRBV20-1 and J usage is TRBJ2-3, with D possibly TRBD2 on 7 matching bases. Germline CDR1 DFQATT, CDR2 SNEGSKA (reference sequence). The CDR3 consists of 15 residues. V gave up 0 bases and J gave up 3 bases, with 13 bases separating them. This CDR3 is CSARDGGGLTDTQYF. The DNA for the CDR3 is TGCAGTGCTAGAGATGGCGGGGGCTTGACAGATACGCAGTATTTT.

This chain connects TRBV12-3 or TRBV12-4 to TRBJ2-1; D gene uncertain. Deletions cut 6 bases from V and 9 bases from J, with 12 bases between. This CDR3 spans 12 amino acids. The CDR3 DNA is TGTGCCAGCAGCCCTAAGGTTGGTGAGCAGTTCTTC. Amino acids: CASSPKVGEQFF.